This T cell receptor (beta chain) originates from a study of CD8 T cell repertoires and HIV-1 epitope variants (dated by TCRdb to about 2020). Regarding the research as a whole: Twenty-five peptides representing autologous and known Gag and Nef epitope variants were each used to stimulate T cells in separate culture wells. T cells were enriched using the EasySep Human T Cell Enrichment Kit and were co-cultured with equal numbers of autologous T cell-negative cells serving as antigen-presenting cells. The cultures were grown for more than 9 days in IMDM with gentamicin, and half of the media was changed on days 3 and 7 with IL-2, IL-7 and IL-15 added. A 1M T cell aliquot was kept as an uncultured baseline condition, separate from the 80 or so T cell cultures. Control conditions included a CMV, EBV and flu peptide pool, the Ebola AY9 epitope as negative control, and a no-peptide well. Tested epitopes included three Gag epitope families and Nef HW9 and YT9. A total of 80 to 95 T cell cultures were run, with each culture condition performed in triplicate except for one peptide, which was performed in duplicate.

As regards this clone: Its antigen is still unknown. Nothing much larger sits one base from this clone, and base qualities are not available.

The immunoSEQ platform was used to sequence TCR beta CDR3 regions at survey depth. The QIAamp DNA micro kit was used to extract genomic DNA from every cultured and uncultured CD8+ T cell population. The original pipeline was this. Any sample with under 5,000 productive reads was excluded, and this exclusion removed about 7% of the roughly 80 cultures stimulated with HIV peptides. A MANAFEST web app trimmed sequences to CDR3 and removed nonproductive sequences, CDR3s under 5 amino acids, and those not starting C or ending F/W. For a clonotype to count as antigen-specific, the clonotype had to expand relative to the no-peptide control in at least 2 of 3 replicates at FDR 0.01, and only within one epitope family. In addition, a specific clonotype needed a frequency at least fivefold higher than in wells stimulated with peptides from other epitope families. The source is immuneACCESS, and TCRdb retained only in-frame sequences with V and J called. Part of the clones is not carried over; for the studies checked, unresolved V genes explain less than half of this, and the remainder is unexplained. Clonal size and the V and J genes are those of that table, whereas D and trimming came from the DNA. The sample contains over 6,500 clones, roughly 70% of them found a single time. Roughly 40% of the sample is taken by the ten largest.

The EasySep Human CD8+ T Cell Enrichment Kit was used on day 10 to isolate CD8+ T cells from every culture. There are 18 amino acids in the CDR3, from cysteine to phenylalanine inclusive. Only the CDR3 region is kept as DNA, spanning 54 bases read in frame from base 1. CDR1 LNHDA and CDR2 SQIVND were looked up in the germline V gene (reference sequence). The junction shows trimming of 0 bases on V and 0 bases on J, and the gene matches do not reach 6 bases of it. Beyond this particular receptor, the publication reports: The assay identified only TCR beta chains and indicated proliferation to antigen, not T cell function or cytokine profile. Roughly 10 antigen-specific TCR beta clonotypes were identified, of which more than five appeared to be cross-reactive for autologous or known escape epitope variants. The Nef KF9 family was recognized by five clonotypes and the HW9 family by one, and no responses to the TAALDMSHF plasma variant were observed.

The sequenced sample was cultured CD8+ T cells derived from PBMCs. The rearrangement joined TRBV19 to TRBJ1-5, with 9 middle bases fitting TRBD1. This clonotype originated in a male donor with HIV. The CDR3 in this case is CASSIDQRQGDSNQPQHF. The DNA sequence is given as TGTGCCAGTAGTATAGATCAGAGACAGGGGGATAGCAATCAGCCCCAGCATTTT.